These 11 T cell receptor beta chains were all obtained from the same sample, sequenced in a study of blood T cell repertoires in COVID-19. Assay used: immunoSEQ multiplex PCR; TCRdb lists only in-frame clones, some missing. The data contain 200,000 to 250,000 clones, 80% of them singletons. The specimen was peripheral blood. Source of these receptors: a human donor in a cohort sampled during active COVID-19.

In its sample, this clone was seen many times. The chain couples TRBV19 to TRBJ1-3; D unclear. There are 13 residues in the CDR3. Germline V gives CDR1 LNHDA, CDR2 SQIVND (reference sequence). Trimming cost V 0 bases and J 12 bases, with 12 bases left between them. CDR3: CASSIDRRRGIYF. CDR3 coding DNA: TGTGCCAGTAGTATAGACCGCCGGCGCGGCATATATTTT.

The genes are TRBV7-2 and TRBJ1-2, with D possibly matching TRBD1 (6 bases). Per the germline V gene, CDR1 is SGHTA and CDR2 is FQGNSA. The V gene lost 2 bases and the J gene lost 7 bases, with 11 bases spanning the gap. The CDR3 runs 13 residues. CDR3 sequence (DNA): TGTGCCAGCAGCTTATTCGGGACATCTGGCTACACCTTC. Protein product: CASSLFGTSGYTF.

The chain carries TRBV6-4 and TRBJ2-2, with D uncertain. Trimming removed 6 bases from V and 4 bases from J, with 12 bases in between. CDR3 length: 14 residues. CDR1 is MRHNA, CDR2 SNTAGT, per germline. CDR3 region: CASSRRVGTGELFF. Here the CDR3 DNA reads TGTGCCAGCAGCCGCCGGGTAGGCACCGGGGAGCTGTTTTTT.

The chain joins TRBV24-1 to TRBJ1-1, with D hard to call. The CDR3 is 12 amino acids. Trimming removed 4 bases from V and 10 bases from J, with 12 bases in between. Germline V gives CDR1 KGHDR, CDR2 SFDVKD. The CDR3 loop reads CATSDPFGRAFF. The CDR3 DNA follows: TGTGCCACCAGTGACCCCTTTGGTAGAGCTTTCTTT.

This clone was found many times. The J gene is TRBJ2-3, the V gene TRBV19; D is unclear. The CDR3 sequence is 12 residues long. Looked up from germline, CDR1 is LNHDA and CDR2 is SQIVND (reference sequence). V was clipped by 3 bases and J by 5 bases, with 6 bases between them. CDR3 loop: CASSINGDTQYF. DNA of the CDR3: TGTGCCAGTAGTATTAACGGAGATACGCAGTATTTT.

The CDR3 region has the DNA TGCGCCAGCAGTCGAGCGGACAGGGTAGGTTACGGCTACACCTTC. Amino acids: CASSRADRVGYGYTF. The chain is built from TRBV5-1 and TRBJ1-2, with 8 bases that match TRBD1. The ends lost 5 bases at V and 8 bases at J; junction bases unmatched: 14. The CDR3 has 15 amino acids. Germline CDR1 reads SGHRS; CDR2 reads YFSETQ.

This chain's CDR3 is CASTGWEDSGNTIYF. CDR3 DNA sequence: TGTGCCAGCACAGGGTGGGAAGACTCTGGAAACACCATATATTTT. This sequence joins TRBV25-1 and TRBJ1-3, with D possibly matching TRBD1 (5 bases). There are 15 residues in the CDR3. The germline V and J ends were trimmed by 7 bases and 0 bases, with 13 bases remaining between them. Germline V gives CDR1 MGHDK, CDR2 SYGVNS.

J is TRBJ1-6 and V is TRBV21-1; TRBD1, the D gene given by the table, was not confirmed from the DNA. TRBV21-1 is a listed pseudogene. This CDR3 spans 15 amino acids. The CDR3 region is CASISQGMGNSPLHF. The DNA for the CDR3 is TGTGCCAGCATATCACAGGGGATGGGCAATTCACCCCTCCACTTT.

The chain joins TRBV6-2 or TRBV6-3 to TRBJ2-7; D not certain. Deletions cut 0 bases from V and 0 bases from J, with 6 bases between. CDR1 is MNHEY and CDR2 is SVGEGT in the germline V gene. This CDR3 has 14 amino acids. The CDR3 is CASSYSHSSYEQYF. CDR3 coding DNA: TGTGCCAGCAGTTACTCGCACAGCTCCTACGAGCAGTACTTC.

This chain joins TRBV4-1 and TRBJ1-2; 10 bases match TRBD1. The germline V gene has CDR1 MGHRA and CDR2 YSYEKL. This CDR3 region has 17 residues. Trimming cost V 2 bases and J 2 bases; bases outside gene matches: 8. CDR3 nucleotide sequence: TGCGCCAGCAGCCAATCCGCCCGACAGGGGGCGAACTATGGCTACACCTTC. Protein product: CASSQSARQGANYGYTF.

The chain joins TRBV29-1 to TRBJ1-1; no clear D. CDR1 is SQVTM and CDR2 is ANQGSEA in the germline V gene. V lost 4 bases to trimming and J lost 3 bases, with 6 bases between them. CDR3 length: 11 amino acids. Here the CDR3 reads CSVGRYTEAFF. CDR3 DNA: TGCAGCGTTGGCAGATACACTGAAGCTTTCTTT.